These 3 T cell receptor beta chains were sequenced from one sample in a study of early T cells in non-severe SARS-CoV-2 infection. Using its own MiXCR run on the 5' RACE reads, TCRdb lists one record per CDR3 protein. Of 30,000 to 35,000 distinct CDR3 sequences listed, around 7% are singletons. The sequencing used whole blood, collected at baseline. These receptors came from an adult who was a healthcare worker with PCR-confirmed SARS-CoV-2 infection or an uninfected control (not recorded which).

This clonotype was picked up many times. The V and J genes are TRBV4-3 and TRBJ1-1; a possible D gene is TRBD1 (5 bases). CDR3 length: 19 amino acids. The V and J ends lost 0 bases and 4 bases respectively, with 24 bases between them. CDR1 LGHNA and CDR2 YSLEER come from the germline V gene. The CDR3 DNA follows: TGCGCCAGCAGCCAAGATATTATGGTTGCAGCGGGGACTACCACTGAAGCTTTCTTT. Translating it yields CASSQDIMVAAGTTTEAFF.

The chain recombines TRBV7-2 with TRBJ2-1; D unresolved. This CDR3 is built from 13 residues. The germline gives CDR1 SGHTA, CDR2 FQGNSA. Trimming took 1 base from V and 5 from J, leaving 6 bases between them. This chain's CDR3 is CASSLGRDNEQFF. The CDR3 DNA reads as TGTGCCAGCAGCTTAGGGCGTGACAATGAGCAGTTCTTC.

This chain connects TRBV4-2 to TRBJ1-4, with unresolved D. This CDR3 has 14 residues. V lost 0 bases, J lost 8 bases, and 10 bases lay in between. The germline V gene encodes CDR1 LGHNA and CDR2 YNFKEQ. CDR3 region: CASSQDRIGEKLFF. The DNA of the CDR3 is TGTGCCAGCAGCCAAGACCGGATTGGGGAAAAACTGTTTTTT.